These 3 T cell receptor beta chains were all obtained from the same sample, sequenced in a study of T cell responses to AZD1222 COVID-19 vaccine. Libraries were prepared by immunoSEQ multiplex PCR; TCRdb keeps only in-frame clonotypes and omits some of them. The table includes tens of thousands of clones, about 90% detected once. The source was peripheral blood, collected on day 0 of AZD1222 vaccination. The receptors derive from an adult in good health.

The gene calls are TRBV7-2 and TRBJ2-7, with D perhaps matching TRBD1 or TRBD2 (5 bases each). V gave up 5 bases and J gave up 4 bases, with 18 bases separating them. This CDR3 contains 15 residues. Germline CDR1 SGHTA, CDR2 FQGNSA. The DNA of the CDR3 is TGTGCCAGCAGCGCGCGAGGGGAGATGGTTTACGAGCAGTACTTC. Protein: CASSARGEMVYEQYF.

The V gene is TRBV29-1, the J gene TRBJ2-7; 9 nucleotides match TRBD1. Germline values: CDR1 SQVTM, CDR2 ANQGSEA. V lost 4 bases, J lost 3 bases, and 4 bases stayed unmatched. The length of the CDR3 is 13 residues. CDR3 residues: CSVVGGQGYEQYF. The CDR3 DNA reads TGCAGCGTTGTCGGGGGACAGGGCTACGAGCAGTACTTC.

The chain combines TRBV7-5 with TRBJ2-5. TRBV7-5 is flagged as a pseudogene. CDR3 length equals 12 residues. The CDR3 sequence: CVRSPRRETQYF. The DNA for the CDR3 is TGTGTCAGAAGCCCACGTAGGGAGACCCAGTACTTC.